A selection of T cell receptor beta chains follows, all from one sample in a study of shared clonotypes between healthy human individuals. Some clones are missing from TCRdb's copy, which holds only in-frame ones; the method was immunoSEQ multiplex PCR. The sample carries approximately 500,000 clones, 90% to 97% recorded once. The specimen sequenced was naive CD4+ T cells sorted from blood. Every receptor here comes from a young woman in good health. Each CDR3 is given with its conserved first and last residue. A D gene is named only where the DNA matches it firmly. Part of the rows lack a size; the others show once, few, many or a class for expanded clones.

v_gene	j_gene	d_gene	abundance	CDR3aa	CDR3nt
TRBV28	TRBJ1-1	NA	few	CASSVTSRNTEAFF	TGTGCCAGCAGTGTAACGTCCAGGAACACTGAAGCTTTCTTT
TRBV7-9	TRBJ1-4	NA	NA	CASSPPRGAEKLFF	TGTGCCAGCAGCCCGCCTCGCGGTGCGGAAAAACTGTTTTTT
TRBV28	TRBJ2-3	NA	NA	CASSLSVLGAADTQYF	TGTGCCAGCAGTTTATCCGTACTAGGGGCGGCAGATACGCAGTATTTT
TRBV27	TRBJ1-1	NA	NA	CASSLLGGETEAFF	TGTGCCAGCAGTTTGCTGGGCGGGGAGACTGAAGCTTTCTTT
TRBV6-5	TRBJ2-7	TRBD1	once	CASSYSTTGGDYEQYF	TGTGCCAGCAGTTACTCCACGACAGGGGGAGATTACGAGCAGTACTTC
TRBV28	TRBJ1-3	NA	NA	CASSKQGTGNTIYF	TGTGCCAGCAGTAAACAGGGCACTGGAAACACCATATATTTT
TRBV28	TRBJ2-7	TRBD2	NA	CASSRTSVSEQYF	TGTGCCAGCAGCCGGACTAGCGTGTCCGAGCAGTACTTC
TRBV5-6	TRBJ2-1	TRBD2	NA	CASSVRLAGARHEQFF	TGTGCCAGCAGCGTCCGACTAGCGGGAGCCCGCCATGAGCAGTTCTTC
TRBV10-1	TRBJ2-2	TRBD2	few	CASSTRGSNTGELFF	TGCGCCAGCAGTACCCGCGGGAGTAACACCGGGGAGCTGTTTTTT
TRBV4-2	TRBJ1-4	NA	NA	CASSQTGGTANEKLFF	TGTGCCAGCAGCCAGACCGGGGGGACGGCTAATGAAAAACTGTTTTTT
TRBV7-3	TRBJ2-1	NA	once	CASSLLGYNEQFF	TGTGCCAGCAGCTTATTGGGCTACAATGAGCAGTTCTTC
TRBV5-1	TRBJ2-2	TRBD1	NA	CASSRGLDRANTGELFF	TGCGCCAGCAGCAGGGGACTGGACAGGGCGAACACCGGGGAGCTGTTTTTT
TRBV2	TRBJ2-7	NA	NA	CASSEGGYEQYF	TGTGCCAGCAGTGAAGGGGGCTACGAGCAGTACTTC
TRBV7-2	TRBJ2-6	TRBD2	NA	CASTIGRGLVGANVLTF	TGTGCCAGCACCATAGGGCGGGGGTTGGTTGGGGCCAACGTCCTGACTTTC
TRBV9	TRBJ2-7	TRBD2	NA	CASSARETSGRSEQYF	TGTGCCAGCAGCGCCCGAGAGACTAGCGGGAGGTCCGAGCAGTACTTC
TRBV19	TRBJ2-5	TRBD2	NA	CASGGTSGVETQYF	TGTGCCAGTGGAGGGACTAGCGGCGTAGAGACCCAGTACTTC